The rows below give T cell receptor beta chains drawn from one sample of a study of blood T cells in healthy people across ages. TCRdb passed the 5' RACE reads through MiXCR, listing each CDR3 protein once. The sample has some 290,000 distinct CDR3 sequences, 25% to 30% seen once. Sequencing was performed on blood. The receptors come from an older woman in good health. Both conserved end residues are trimmed from each CDR3. The order of the fields is J gene, D gene, V gene, CDR3 protein. The D gene is left open where the match is weak.

TRBJ1-2	-	TRBV12-3/TRBV12-4	ASSLGGFYT
TRBJ2-7	-	TRBV12-3/TRBV12-4	ASSLSQTYEQY
TRBJ2-7	-	TRBV6-1	ASSPQGIYEQY
TRBJ2-6	-	TRBV29-1	SVLGRTSGANVLT
TRBJ2-5	-	TRBV12-3/TRBV12-4	ASSWTRTWETQY
TRBJ2-2	-	TRBV28	ACSPQGFGELF
TRBJ2-1	-	TRBV7-7	ASSLDSGVYNEQF
-	TRBD2	TRBV20-1	SAREGTSGSSSYEQY
TRBJ2-1	TRBD1	TRBV7-7	ASSITGGSYNEQF
TRBJ2-5	-	TRBV20-1	SASGGAGARRETQY
TRBJ1-1	-	TRBV18	ASSPSDKNTEAF
TRBJ2-5	-	TRBV11-1	ASSPFEGPLFAETQY
TRBJ1-2	-	TRBV28	ASTPLWGRGGYT
TRBJ2-7	-	TRBV7-6	ASSLASPYGQY
TRBJ1-2	-	TRBV7-3	ASSSYRDGGYT
TRBJ2-1	TRBD2	TRBV29-1	SASRGGSIYKEQF
-	TRBD2	TRBV2	ASSHSGSIIAEQF
-	TRBD1	TRBV18	ASSPGDRVEQF
-	-	TRBV11-2	ASSFIAPGYEQY
TRBJ2-4	-	TRBV6-1	ATRRGGLDIQY
TRBJ2-2	TRBD1	TRBV7-3	ASSARQGGASNTGELF
TRBJ2-2	-	TRBV7-8	ASSSDRNTGELF